This is a list of T cell receptor beta chains from one sample in a study of identical twins. Using its own MiXCR run on the 5' RACE reads, TCRdb lists one record per CDR3 protein. The repertoire holds some 500,000 distinct CDR3 sequences, around a tenth seen once, with 3% in the top ten. These sequences were also reported in another study, on yellow fever vaccine responses in identical twins.

Sample: PBMCs. All receptors come from a woman between 18 and 30 years old in good health. Both conserved end residues are part of each CDR3. D genes are given only for firm matches. Size values are once, few and many counts, or a class for expanded clones, and some rows have none.

clone_size | j_call | d_call | v_call | cdr3_nt | cdr3_aa
few | TRBJ2-2 | TRBD1 | TRBV20-1 | TGCAGTGCGTACAGTCAGGGGGCGAGAACCGGGGAGCTGTTTTTT | CSAYSQGARTGELFF
few | TRBJ2-3 | NA | TRBV7-2 | TGTGCCAGCAGCTTAGCCCCTTTACCTACCCGAACAGATACGCAGTATTTT | CASSLAPLPTRTDTQYF
NA | TRBJ2-2 | NA | TRBV12-3/TRBV12-4 | TGTGCCAGCAGTTTGAATAAGAACACCGGGGAGCTGTTTTTT | CASSLNKNTGELFF
NA | TRBJ1-1 | NA | TRBV30 | TGTGCCTGGAGTGTTGTTGGAATTTCGACTGAAGCTTTCTTT | CAWSVVGISTEAFF
few | TRBJ2-7 | NA | TRBV7-2 | TGTGCCAGCAGCTTAAATTTCCCCTACGAGCAGTACTTC | CASSLNFPYEQYF
NA | TRBJ2-5 | TRBD2 | TRBV7-2 | TGTGCCAGCAGCTTAGATTGGACTAGCGGGAAGGAGACCCAGTACTTC | CASSLDWTSGKETQYF
few | TRBJ2-1 | NA | TRBV5-6 | TGTGCCAGCAGCTTGAGTCTCCAAAGCGGTCTCTACAATGAGCAGTTCTTC | CASSLSLQSGLYNEQFF
NA | TRBJ2-1 | TRBD2 | TRBV2 | TGTGCCAGCAGTGCGGGCGGGGGGTCCTACAATGAGCAGTTCTTC | CASSAGGGSYNEQFF
NA | TRBJ2-7 | NA | TRBV6-2/TRBV6-3 | TGTGCCAGCAGTGAAACGACAGGAATGGGGGAGCAGTACTTC | CASSETTGMGEQYF
few | TRBJ2-3 | NA | TRBV4-2 | TGTGCCAGCAGCCAAGATCCAGGTGCCATGGCGGATACGCAGTATTTT | CASSQDPGAMADTQYF
NA | TRBJ2-1 | NA | TRBV18 | TGTGCCAGCTCACCGTTAGCTCTTGGGAATGAGCAGTTCTTC | CASSPLALGNEQFF
many | TRBJ2-1 | NA | TRBV2 | TGTGCCAGCAGTGCGTATGGTCAGGGGAATGAGCAGTTCTTC | CASSAYGQGNEQFF
NA | TRBJ1-1 | NA | TRBV25-1 | TGTGCCAGCAGTGTGAATTCAGGACAGAACACTGAAGCTTTCTTT | CASSVNSGQNTEAFF
NA | TRBJ2-7 | TRBD1 | TRBV27 | TGTGCCAGTAGACCAAACCGGGACAGGGAGTACGAGCAGTACTTC | CASRPNRDREYEQYF
NA | TRBJ2-3 | NA | TRBV4-1 | TGCGCCAGCAGCCAAGTCGCCCCTGGCGGCGCAGATACGCAGTATTTT | CASSQVAPGGADTQYF
few | TRBJ2-1 | NA | TRBV4-1 | TGCGCCAGCAGCCAAGATATGGGGGCTAGCACACGGAATGAGCAGTTCTTC | CASSQDMGASTRNEQFF
few | TRBJ2-7 | NA | TRBV29-1 | TGCAGCGCCGGACTCTGGAGCTCCTACGAGCAGTACTTC | CSAGLWSSYEQYF
few | TRBJ1-2 | NA | TRBV20-1 | TGCAGTGCTAGAGATCGTGCCGAGGATGGCTACACCTTC | CSARDRAEDGYTF
NA | TRBJ1-1 | TRBD1 | TRBV6-2/TRBV6-3 | TGTGCCAGCAGCCCAGGACAGGGGCGATACACTGAAGCTTTCTTT | CASSPGQGRYTEAFF
few | TRBJ2-4 | NA | TRBV19 | TGTGCCAGTTCTCCAGTCCCCCGACAGGAGACAAACATTCAGTACTTC | CASSPVPRQETNIQYF
NA | TRBJ2-6 | NA | TRBV7-9 | TGTGCCAGCAGCTTAGACAGACTAAGCTCTGGGGCCAACGTCCTGACTTTC | CASSLDRLSSGANVLTF
few | TRBJ2-7 | TRBD2 | TRBV6-5 | TGTGCCAGCAGTTACTCGGGGACTAGCGAAAACTCCTACGAGCAGTACTTC | CASSYSGTSENSYEQYF
few | TRBJ2-7 | NA | TRBV15 | TGTGCCACCAGCAGACCAAAAGACGAATTTCGGGACGAGCAGTACTTC | CATSRPKDEFRDEQYF
few | TRBJ1-6 | NA | TRBV12-3/TRBV12-4 | TGTGCCAGCAGTACAGGACGGGGTGGTTCACCCCTCCACTTT | CASSTGRGGSPLHF
NA | TRBJ2-2 | TRBD1 | TRBV15 | TGTGCCACCAGCAGGGACAGGGGAAGGACCGGGGAGCTGTTTTTT | CATSRDRGRTGELFF
few | TRBJ2-7 | TRBD2 | TRBV29-1 | TGCAGCGTTGAAGCTAGCGGGAACTACGAGCAGTACTTC | CSVEASGNYEQYF
NA | TRBJ2-7 | NA | TRBV29-1 | TGCAGCGATGAATTAGGCAGGGACCCCTACGAGCAGTACTTC | CSDELGRDPYEQYF
many | TRBJ1-1 | NA | TRBV21-1 | TGTGCCAGACCACGGACAGAGAACACTGAAGCTTTCTTT | CARPRTENTEAFF
NA | TRBJ2-1 | TRBD1 | TRBV20-1 | TGCAGTGCGCGGGGGACAGGGGTTAGCTACAATGAGCAGTTCTTC | CSARGTGVSYNEQFF
few | TRBJ2-7 | NA | TRBV29-1 | TGCAGCGTTGAAGATAGCGGAACCTACGAGCAGTACTTC | CSVEDSGTYEQYF
many | TRBJ2-1 | TRBD1 | TRBV7-3 | TGTGCCAGCAGCCCCCAAGGACAGGGCTATGTCCATGAGCAGTTCTTC | CASSPQGQGYVHEQFF
few | TRBJ2-7 | NA | TRBV7-8 | TGTGCCAGCAGCATCTTCAGGGGCTCCTACGAGCAGTACTTC | CASSIFRGSYEQYF
NA | TRBJ1-1 | NA | TRBV29-1 | TGCAGCGGAGGCGGGGGTAACACTGAAGCTTTCTTT | CSGGGGNTEAFF
few | TRBJ2-6 | NA | TRBV18 | TGTGCCAGCTCACCCTTCGACAGGTTCAGCTCTGGGGCCAACGTCCTGACTTTC | CASSPFDRFSSGANVLTF
many | TRBJ2-1 | TRBD2 | TRBV11-2 | TGTGCCAGCAGGTCCCCAAAGCGGGAGGGCCCCCGGAGCTCCTACAATGAGCAGTTCTTC | CASRSPKREGPRSSYNEQFF
many | TRBJ2-1 | NA | TRBV6-2/TRBV6-3 | TGTGCCAGCAGTTACCGGGACTTTTACTACAATGAGCAGTTCTTC | CASSYRDFYYNEQFF
many | TRBJ2-3 | NA | TRBV9 | TGTGCCAGCAGCGTAGATGGTCCCACAGATACGCAGTATTTT | CASSVDGPTDTQYF
NA | TRBJ1-6 | TRBD1 | TRBV20-1 | TGCAGTGCTAGGCGACAGGGGGAATCACCCCTCCACTTT | CSARRQGESPLHF
many | TRBJ2-2 | TRBD1 | TRBV11-1 | TGTGCCAGCAGCACCAATCCTGACAGGGGGCGCGACACCGGGGAGCTGTTTTTT | CASSTNPDRGRDTGELFF
NA | TRBJ1-2 | NA | TRBV7-9 | TGTGCCAGCAGCCTTGTTGGGCAGGGGAGTAACTATGGCTACACCTTC | CASSLVGQGSNYGYTF
NA | TRBJ2-7 | TRBD1 | TRBV7-6 | TGTGCCAGCAGCCACGCCGGGACAGGGAACTACGAGCAGTACTTC | CASSHAGTGNYEQYF
NA | TRBJ2-1 | TRBD2 | TRBV29-1 | TGCAGCGTTGAGGGTGAGCGGGAGAGGTATGAGCAGTTCTTC | CSVEGERERYEQFF
NA | TRBJ2-1 | TRBD2 | TRBV10-3 | TGTGCCATCAGGGCCGGGACTAGCGATTACAATGAGCAGTTCTTC | CAIRAGTSDYNEQFF
few | TRBJ1-1 | NA | TRBV9 | TGTGCCCCCTCGGTGGACGGGAACACTGAAGCTTTCTTT | CAPSVDGNTEAFF
NA | TRBJ2-2 | NA | TRBV6-5 | TGTGCCAGCAGTTACACCTATCCGACAGTATCGAACACCGGGGAGCTGTTTTTT | CASSYTYPTVSNTGELFF
few | TRBJ2-2 | NA | TRBV2 | TGTGCCAGCAGTGAAAGCCGAACACCCGGGGAGCTGTTTTTT | CASSESRTPGELFF
few | TRBJ2-1 | TRBD1 | TRBV24-1 | TGTGCCACCAGTGAAAATACAGGGGTATCCTACAATGAGCAGTTCTTC | CATSENTGVSYNEQFF
many | TRBJ2-2 | NA | TRBV6-1 | TGTGCCAGCAGTGAATTGAAGGACACCGGGGAGCTGTTTTTT | CASSELKDTGELFF
many | TRBJ1-6 | NA | TRBV20-1 | TGCAGTGCTCCCGGGGACGAATGGAATAATTCACCCCTCCACTTT | CSAPGDEWNNSPLHF
many | TRBJ2-6 | TRBD1 | TRBV5-1 | TGTGCCAGCAGCCCGACAGGGTCAGGGGCCAACGTCCTGACTTTC | CASSPTGSGANVLTF